Detailed here is one T cell receptor beta chain. The CDR3 does not close with the conserved phenylalanine or tryptophan, likely indicating a read error. The DNA is omitted, as the CDR3 cannot be located on it reliably, and the CDR3 follows TCRdb's listing. These data originate in a study of T cells in Graves' hyperthyroidism and ophthalmopathy. The CDR3 regions of TCR beta were amplified from RNA transcripts. Initially, a first-round RT-PCR of the TCR CDR3 employed the HTBI primer set. TCRdb processed the multiplex PCR reads anew with MiXCR; each CDR3 protein has one entry. Here the sample spans approximately 510,000 distinct CDR3 sequences, approximately 49% being singletons. The CDR3 sequence runs 9 residues, both termini included. Germline CDR1 reads ENHRY; CDR2 reads SYGVKD.

The chain carries TRBV10-3 and TRBJ1-4; the table's D call of TRBD1 was not tested on the DNA. The sequenced sample consisted of peripheral blood or thyroid tissue (not recorded which). This clonotype was obtained from an adult woman with Graves' disease, either hyperthyroidism or ophthalmopathy (not recorded which). The CDR3 loop is CAIRESGTG.